These 20 T cell receptor beta chains share one sample of origin, sequenced in a study of OX40 agonist ivuxolimab in advanced cancers. Data came from immunoSEQ multiplex PCR; TCRdb stores just in-frame clones and leaves some out. The sample includes 40,000 to 55,000 clones, 91% of them seen just once. Sample: CD4+ or CD8+ T cells sorted from blood, taken in a trial of the OX40 agonist ivuxolimab. All receptors derive from an adult with an advanced solid tumor such as melanoma, head and neck, liver or kidney cancer.

The chain recombines TRBV5-1 with TRBJ2-5; TRBD1 aligns across 9 bases. CDR1 is SGHRS and CDR2 is YFSETQ in the germline V gene. CDR3 size: 14 residues. V shed 0 bases, J shed 9 bases, and the junction held 6 bases outside the gene matches. The DNA for the CDR3 is TGCGCCAGCAGCTTGGACGGGACAGGGATGGCCCAGTACTTC. It specifies CASSLDGTGMAQYF.

The J gene is TRBJ1-2, the V gene TRBV29-1; D ambiguous. The germline gives CDR1 SQVTM, CDR2 ANQGSEA. Between the trimmed V and J ends, which lost 1 base and 5 bases, there was a span of 8 bases. This CDR3 is built from 12 residues. The CDR3 bases are TGCAGCGTTGAAGGCCGATTATATGGCTACACCTTC. As protein: CSVEGRLYGYTF.

About this clone: The same CDR3 also results from other DNA sequences found in this sample. The chain employs TRBV5-1 and TRBJ2-2; possible D gene TRBD1, 6 bases. This CDR3 spans 15 amino acids. V lost 0 bases to trimming and J lost 8 bases, with 14 bases between them. Per germline, CDR1 SGHRS and CDR2 YFSETQ. The CDR3 sequence is CASSLGQGPGGELFF. The DNA of the CDR3 is TGCGCCAGCAGCTTGGGTCAGGGGCCAGGTGGGGAGCTGTTTTTT.

The genes are TRBV2 and TRBJ2-7; the match to TRBD1 covers 8 bases. The germline gives CDR1 SNHLY, CDR2 FYNNEI. V shed 6 bases, J shed 5 bases, and the junction held 6 bases outside the gene matches. The CDR3 covers 13 residues. For the CDR3, the DNA is TGTGCCAGCAGAGAGGACAGGGATGACGAGCAGTACTTC. Its protein product is CASREDRDDEQYF.

The chain joins TRBV7-8 to TRBJ2-2, with 8 positions matching TRBD2. From germline, CDR1 is SGHVS and CDR2 FQNEAQ. The CDR3 sequence is 16 residues long. V lost 0 bases, J lost 6 bases, and 6 bases stayed unmatched. CDR3 residues: CASSLAPREGAGELFF. The CDR3 bases are TGTGCCAGCAGCTTAGCGCCACGGGAGGGGGCCGGGGAGCTGTTTTTT.

This chain links TRBV5-1 with TRBJ2-7, with D perhaps TRBD1 (6 bases). The length of the CDR3 is 14 residues. Germline lookup yields CDR1 SGHRS and CDR2 YFSETQ. Deletions cut 3 bases from V and 0 bases from J, with 10 bases between. The DNA for the CDR3 is TGCGCCAGCAGCTCCACAGGGTACTCCTACGAGCAGTACTTC. Translation: CASSSTGYSYEQYF.

The genes are TRBV7-9 and TRBJ2-2; TRBD1 might be the D (5 bases). Germline V gene lookup returns CDR1 SEHNR and CDR2 FQNEAQ (reference sequence). V was shortened by 5 bases and J by 0 bases, with 13 bases between the two germline ends. This CDR3 comprises 16 residues. The chain's CDR3 is CASSGWQGANTGELFF. CDR3 nucleotides: TGTGCCAGCAGCGGGTGGCAGGGCGCGAACACCGGGGAGCTGTTTTTT.

The genes are TRBV13 and TRBJ2-1; possibly TRBD1 for D (7 bases). This CDR3 contains 14 residues. From germline, CDR1 is PRHDT and CDR2 FYEKMQ (reference sequence). Trimming cost V 5 bases and J 7 bases, with 15 bases left between them. Here the CDR3 reads CASSRTPGGNEQFF. In DNA, the CDR3 is TGTGCCAGCAGCCGGACCCCAGGGGGGAATGAGCAGTTCTTC.

V is TRBV9 and J is TRBJ1-1; D is possibly TRBD1 (5 bases). The ends were cut back, 0 bases at V and 2 bases at J, with 14 bases in the middle. The CDR3 is made up of 16 amino acids. The germline CDR1 and CDR2 sequences are SGDLS and YYNGEE. CDR3 sequence reads: CASSVGLGGRNTEAFF. The CDR3 DNA is TGTGCCAGCAGCGTAGGATTGGGGGGGAGAAACACTGAAGCTTTCTTT.

CDR3: CASSQDVQGANEQYF. The CDR3 nucleotides are TGCGCCAGCAGCCAAGATGTACAGGGGGCCAACGAGCAGTACTTC. The chain carries TRBV4-1 and TRBJ2-7; 9 positions agree with TRBD1. The CDR3 totals 15 residues. Looked up from germline, CDR1 is MGHRA and CDR2 is YSYEKL. J lost 5 bases, V lost 0 bases, and 5 bases had no gene match.

The V call is TRBV6-5, the J call TRBJ2-7, with 9 bases identical to TRBD1. The CDR3 length is 14 residues. With V trimmed by 6 bases and J by 6 bases, 9 bases remained unmatched. Germline assignment: CDR1 MNHEY and CDR2 SVGAGI. CDR3 sequence: CASRGQGFLLEQYF. The DNA of the CDR3 is TGTGCCAGCAGAGGACAGGGGTTCCTCCTCGAGCAGTACTTC.

The CDR3 protein is CASSELRGEKPQHF. The CDR3 DNA reads TGTGCCAGCAGTGAGTTGCGGGGGGAGAAGCCCCAGCATTTT. The chain carries TRBV2 and TRBJ1-5; maybe TRBD1 (5 bases). The ends were cut back, 3 bases at V and 8 bases at J, with 14 bases in the middle. The CDR3 has 14 residues. Germline V CDR1 and CDR2: SNHLY, FYNNEI. The variable domain in full, completed from reference TRBV2 and TRBJ1-5, reads EPEVTQTPSHQVTQMGQEVILRCVPISNHLYFYWYRQILGQKVEFLVSFYNNEISEKSEIFDDQFSVERPDGSNFTLKIRSTKLEDSAMYFCASSELRGEKPQHFGDGTRLSIL.

This chain links TRBV6-4 with TRBJ2-1; 7 nucleotides match TRBD2. The CDR3 runs to 15 residues. Losses at the gene ends were 4 bases for V and 4 bases for J; bases not matched to a gene: 7. CDR1 is MRHNA, CDR2 SNTAGT, per germline. This CDR3 is CASSGEGEGYNEQFF. The CDR3 DNA follows: TGTGCCAGCAGTGGGGAGGGAGAGGGTTACAATGAGCAGTTCTTC.

V and J are TRBV6-5 and TRBJ1-1; D not resolved. The V gene lost 5 bases and the J gene lost 4 bases, with 14 bases spanning the gap. The CDR3 extends over 14 amino acids. Per germline, CDR1 MNHEY and CDR2 SVGAGI. CDR3 DNA: TGTGCCAGCAGTGCAGCCCTGGATAGCACTGAAGCTTTCTTT. Translation: CASSAALDSTEAFF.

The genes are TRBV19 and TRBJ1-2; D may be TRBD1 (6 bases). Germline loops: CDR1 LNHDA, CDR2 SQIVND (reference sequence). V gave up 3 bases and J gave up 2 bases, with 10 bases separating them. The CDR3 sequence is 14 residues long. CDR3 sequence: CASSIGDTNYGYTF. DNA for the CDR3: TGTGCCAGTAGTATCGGGGACACCAACTATGGCTACACCTTC.

The chain uses TRBV5-1 and TRBJ2-1, with a possible D match to TRBD2 (7 bases). This CDR3 has 13 amino acids. Trimming pared 2 bases from V and 8 bases from J, leaving 11 bases between. In germline, CDR1 is SGHRS, CDR2 YFSETQ. DNA of the CDR3: TGCGCCAGCAGCTTCTCGGGGGGCGATGAGCAGTTCTTC. Translated, it gives CASSFSGGDEQFF.

The chain joins TRBV5-8 to TRBJ2-7; D not certain. CDR3 size: 13 residues. The germline V and J ends were trimmed by 1 base and 1 base, with 6 bases remaining between them. The germline V gene encodes CDR1 SGHTS and CDR2 YDEGEE. The CDR3: CASSLIQSYEQYF. In DNA, the CDR3 is TGTGCCAGCAGCTTGATACAGTCCTACGAGCAGTACTTC.

The chain employs TRBV2 and TRBJ2-3, with D unresolved. In germline, CDR1 is SNHLY, CDR2 FYNNEI. Trimming left V 8 bases short and J 2 bases short, with 14 bases between. The CDR3 loop spans 14 amino acids. CDR3 bases: TGTGCCAGCCTGACGAGATTACCCACAGATACGCAGTATTTT. As protein: CASLTRLPTDTQYF. Full variable domain (remainder filled in from reference TRBV2 and TRBJ2-3): EPEVTQTPSHQVTQMGQEVILRCVPISNHLYFYWYRQILGQKVEFLVSFYNNEISEKSEIFDDQFSVERPDGSNFTLKIRSTKLEDSAMYFCASLTRLPTDTQYFGPGTRLTVL.

This sequence joins TRBV7-6 and TRBJ2-5, with unresolved D. The V gene lost 3 bases and the J gene lost 5 bases, with 13 bases spanning the gap. Germline assignment: CDR1 SGHVS and CDR2 FNYEAQ. This CDR3 has 14 residues. CDR3 nucleotides: TGTGCCAGCAGCTTGCCTCCACCTGGGGAGACCCAGTACTTC. The encoded protein is CASSLPPPGETQYF.

The rearrangement links TRBV5-4 to TRBJ2-3; 9 nucleotides agree with TRBD2. The J segment lost 4 bases and the V segment lost 3 bases, leaving 6 bases of the junction unmatched. The V gene's germline CDR1 is SGHNT and CDR2 YYREEE (reference sequence). This CDR3 has 15 amino acids. The CDR3 nucleotides read TGTGCCAGCAGCTCCCAGCCTAGCGGGGCAGATACGCAGTATTTT. Translated, it gives CASSSQPSGADTQYF. Full variable domain (missing parts from reference TRBV5-4 and TRBJ2-3): ETGVTQSPTHLIKTRGQQVTLRCSSQSGHNTVSWYQQALGQGPQFIFQYYREEENGRGNFPPRFSGLQFPNYSSELNVNALELDDSALYLCASSSQPSGADTQYFGPGTRLTVL.